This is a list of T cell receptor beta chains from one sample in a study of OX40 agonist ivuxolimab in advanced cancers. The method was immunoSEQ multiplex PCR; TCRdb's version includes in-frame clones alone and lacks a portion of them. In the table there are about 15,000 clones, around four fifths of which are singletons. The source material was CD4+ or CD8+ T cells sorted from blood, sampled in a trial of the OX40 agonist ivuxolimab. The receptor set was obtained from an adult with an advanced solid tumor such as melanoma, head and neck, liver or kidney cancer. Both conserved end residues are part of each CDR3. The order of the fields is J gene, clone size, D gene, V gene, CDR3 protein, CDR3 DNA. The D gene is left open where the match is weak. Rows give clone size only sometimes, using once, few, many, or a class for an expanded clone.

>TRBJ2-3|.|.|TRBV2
CASGVLPNGSTDTQYF
TGTGCCAGCGGCGTCCTGCCTAATGGTAGCACAGATACGCAGTATTTT
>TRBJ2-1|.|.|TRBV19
CASSIYDRSNEQFF
TGTGCCAGTAGTATATACGATAGGAGCAATGAGCAGTTCTTC
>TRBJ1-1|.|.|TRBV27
CASSFRGAEAFF
TGTGCCAGCAGTTTTCGGGGTGCTGAAGCTTTCTTT
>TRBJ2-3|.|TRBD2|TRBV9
CASSTKKTSGGRTDTQYF
TGTGCCAGCAGCACAAAGAAGACTAGCGGGGGTAGAACAGATACGCAGTATTTT
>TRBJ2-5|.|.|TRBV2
CASSEWRGDPETQYF
TGTGCCAGCAGTGAGTGGCGGGGTGACCCGGAGACCCAGTACTTC
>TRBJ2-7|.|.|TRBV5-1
CASSLEPHYEQYF
TGCGCCAGCAGCTTGGAACCACACTACGAGCAGTACTTC
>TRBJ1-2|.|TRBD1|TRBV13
CASSTDRGHGYTF
TGTGCCAGCAGCACGGACAGGGGCCATGGCTACACCTTC
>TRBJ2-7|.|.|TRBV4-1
CASSQSPLDSSEEQYF
TGCGCCAGCAGCCAAAGCCCCTTGGACAGTAGTGAGGAGCAGTACTTC
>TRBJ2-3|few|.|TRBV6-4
CASSDSIGNTDTQYF
TGTGCCAGCAGTGACTCGATTGGGAACACAGATACGCAGTATTTT
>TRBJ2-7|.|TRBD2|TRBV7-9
CASSPGLADEQYF
TGTGCCAGCAGCCCAGGACTAGCCGACGAGCAGTACTTC
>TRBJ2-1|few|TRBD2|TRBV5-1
CASSTTTSGRAPQFF
TGCGCCAGCAGCACCACGACTAGCGGGAGGGCCCCCCAGTTCTTC
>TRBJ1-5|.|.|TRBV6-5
CASREGLSNQPQHF
TGTGCCAGCAGGGAGGGACTTAGCAATCAGCCCCAGCATTTT
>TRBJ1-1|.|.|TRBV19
CASILGYTEAFF
TGTGCCAGTATTCTGGGGTACACTGAAGCTTTCTTT
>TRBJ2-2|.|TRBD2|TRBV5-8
CASSLVDSGMYTGELFF
TGTGCCAGCAGCTTGGTTGATAGCGGGATGTACACCGGGGAGCTGTTTTTT
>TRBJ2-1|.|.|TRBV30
CAWSVTSNEQFF
TGTGCCTGGAGTGTAACATCCAATGAGCAGTTCTTC
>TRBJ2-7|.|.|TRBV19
CASSIPGSLNEQYF
TGTGCCAGTAGTATCCCGGGCAGCCTAAACGAGCAGTACTTC
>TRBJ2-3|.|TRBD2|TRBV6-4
CASSKTSGGGTDTQYF
TGTGCCAGCAGCAAGACTAGCGGGGGGGGCACAGATACGCAGTATTTT
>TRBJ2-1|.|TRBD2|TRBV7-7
CASSLAGGPYNEQFF
TGTGCTAGCAGCCTAGCGGGGGGACCCTACAATGAGCAGTTCTTC
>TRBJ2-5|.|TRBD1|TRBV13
CASSSRTGGPGETQYF
TGTGCCAGCAGCTCCCGAACAGGGGGCCCTGGGGAGACCCAGTACTTC
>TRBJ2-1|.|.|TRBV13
CASSLKGNEQFF
TGTGCCAGCAGCTTAAAAGGCAATGAGCAGTTCTTC
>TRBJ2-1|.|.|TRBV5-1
CASSPFTGRGSYNEQFF
TGCGCCAGCAGCCCTTTTACGGGGAGAGGCTCCTACAATGAGCAGTTCTTC
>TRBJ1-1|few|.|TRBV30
CAWMIGVNTEAFF
TGTGCCTGGATGATTGGGGTTAACACTGAAGCTTTCTTT
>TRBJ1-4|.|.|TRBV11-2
CASSPGTNEKLFF
TGTGCCAGCAGCCCTGGGACTAATGAAAAACTGTTTTTT
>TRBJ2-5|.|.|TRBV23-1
CASSQELRDQGSCETQYF
TGCGCCAGCAGTCAAGAACTCCGGGACCAGGGGTCGTGTGAGACCCAGTACTTC
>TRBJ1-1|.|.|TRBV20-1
CQDSPEAFF
TGCCAAGACAGCCCCGAGGCTTTCTTT
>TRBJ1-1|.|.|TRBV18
CASSPVKALWDTEAFF
TGTGCCAGCTCACCAGTAAAAGCCCTCTGGGACACTGAAGCTTTCTTT
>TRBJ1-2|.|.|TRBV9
CASSSSTGVYGYTF
TGTGCCAGCAGCTCCTCTACGGGGGTCTATGGCTACACCTTC
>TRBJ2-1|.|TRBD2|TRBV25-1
CASSVTAGGEQFF
TGTGCCAGCAGTGTTACGGCGGGGGGTGAGCAGTTCTTC
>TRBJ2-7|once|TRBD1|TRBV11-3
CASSLRPGQGIYEQYF
TGTGCCAGCAGCTTGCGACCGGGACAGGGGATCTACGAGCAGTACTTC
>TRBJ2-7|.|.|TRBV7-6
CASSLESGTYEQYF
TGTGCCAGCAGCTTAGAGTCAGGCACGTACGAGCAGTACTTC
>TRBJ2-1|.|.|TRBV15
CATTSVGQFINEQFF
TGTGCCACCACCTCAGTGGGCCAGTTTATCAATGAGCAGTTCTTC
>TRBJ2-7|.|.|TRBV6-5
CASSYLGQSYEQYF
TGTGCCAGCAGTTACTTGGGCCAAAGCTACGAGCAGTACTTC
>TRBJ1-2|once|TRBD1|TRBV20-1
CSAIDRGGYTF
TGCAGTGCTATCGACAGGGGTGGCTACACCTTC
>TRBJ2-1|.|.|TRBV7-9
CASSFDSNLHNEQFF
TGTGCCAGCAGCTTCGACAGTAATTTGCACAATGAGCAGTTCTTC
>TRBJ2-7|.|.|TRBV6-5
CASSHRGAAYEQYF
TGTGCCAGCAGTCACCGGGGGGCGGCCTACGAGCAGTACTTC